The clone carrying this T cell receptor (beta chain) was seen ten or more times. Its antigen remains unidentified. V lost 1 base, J lost 2 bases, and 11 bases lay in between. Germline assignment: CDR1 SSHAT and CDR2 FNYEAQ (reference sequence). The CDR3 spans 15 residues. Researchers defined stable Graves' hyperthyroidism as no ophthalmopathy progression within 18 months. Researchers barred patients who had uncontrolled infection, other autoimmune disease, pregnancy or lactation. This sample was included in a study of T cells in Graves' hyperthyroidism and ophthalmopathy. Study observations and caveats: Stable hyperthyroidism and ophthalmopathy were separated using 13 V-J signatures. Blood also carried most thyroid clonotypes expanded above 0.001.

RNA transcripts were the template for amplifying TCR beta CDR3 regions. RT-PCR in the first round (using the HTBI primer set) targeted the TCR CDR3. TCRdb fed the multiplex PCR reads into MiXCR, producing one record per CDR3 protein. The table lists about 400,000 distinct CDR3 sequences, under 15% of them singletons. Sequenced: blood. The chain combines TRBV7-7 with TRBJ2-5, with TRBD1 as a possible D gene (5 bases). This TCR came from a woman in her 30s with Graves' hyperthyroidism. The CDR3 DNA follows: TGTGCCAGCAGCTTAGTAGGGGCAGAGCAAGAGACCCAGTACTTC. As protein: CASSLVGAEQETQYF.